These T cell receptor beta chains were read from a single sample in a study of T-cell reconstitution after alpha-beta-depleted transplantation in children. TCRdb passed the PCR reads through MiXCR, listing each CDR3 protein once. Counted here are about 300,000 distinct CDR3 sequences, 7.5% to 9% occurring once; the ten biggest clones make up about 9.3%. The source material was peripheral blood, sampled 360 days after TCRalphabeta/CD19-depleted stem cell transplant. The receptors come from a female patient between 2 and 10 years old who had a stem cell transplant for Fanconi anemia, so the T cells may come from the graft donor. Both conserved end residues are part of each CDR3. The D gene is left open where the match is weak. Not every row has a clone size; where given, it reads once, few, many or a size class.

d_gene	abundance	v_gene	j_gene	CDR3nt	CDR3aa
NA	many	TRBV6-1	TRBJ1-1	TGTGCCAGCAGTCTTATCGGACATCCGAACACTGAAGCTTTCTTT	CASSLIGHPNTEAFF
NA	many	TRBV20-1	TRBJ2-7	TGCAGTGCCTTGAAAAGGGACGAGCAGTACTTC	CSALKRDEQYF
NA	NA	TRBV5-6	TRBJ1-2	TGTGCCAGCAGCTTGGCCCCCACAGACAGCCAAATTAACTATGGCTACACCTTC	CASSLAPTDSQINYGYTF
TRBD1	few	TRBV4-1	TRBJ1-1	TGCGCCAGCAGCCGACAGACAGGGGACACTGAAGCTTTCTTT	CASSRQTGDTEAFF
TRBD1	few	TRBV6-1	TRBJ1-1	TGTGCCAGCAGTCCAAACTACAGGGGGGGAAACACTGAAGCTTTCTTT	CASSPNYRGGNTEAFF
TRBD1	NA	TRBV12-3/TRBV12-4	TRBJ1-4	TGTACCATCAGTTCCCAAAAAGGTGGCGGACAGGGAAATGAAAAACTGTTTTTT	CTISSQKGGGQGNEKLFF
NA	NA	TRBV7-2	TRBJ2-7	TGTGCCAGCAGCCAGTTTGGGTCCTACGAGCAGTACTTC	CASSQFGSYEQYF
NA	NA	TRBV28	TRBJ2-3	TGTGCCAGCAGCGGGAGCGCGTTTGGCACAGATACGCAGTATTTT	CASSGSAFGTDTQYF
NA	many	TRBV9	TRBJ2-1	TGTGCCAGCAGCGTAGTCGCGGTTGAGCAGTTCTTC	CASSVVAVEQFF
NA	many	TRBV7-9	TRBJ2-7	TGTGCCAGCAGCTTCAGGGATAGCTCCTACGAGCAGTACTTC	CASSFRDSSYEQYF
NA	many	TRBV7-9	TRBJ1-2	TGTGCCAGCCTTGGGGTATTCGGCTACACCTTC	CASLGVFGYTF
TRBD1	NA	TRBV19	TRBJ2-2	TGTGCCAGTAGTGTCGACAGGGTTGGGGCCGGGGAGCTGTTTTTT	CASSVDRVGAGELFF
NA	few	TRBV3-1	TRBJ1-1	TGTGCCAGCAGCCTAGACCTGACAGGGAACACTGAAGCTTTCTTT	CASSLDLTGNTEAFF
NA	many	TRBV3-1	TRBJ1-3	TGTGCCAGCAGCCAAGTTATCGGAAACACCATATATTTT	CASSQVIGNTIYF
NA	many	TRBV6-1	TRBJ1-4	TGTGCCAGCAGTCGACCCCCGAATGAAAAACTGTTTTTT	CASSRPPNEKLFF
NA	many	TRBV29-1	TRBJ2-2	TGCAGCGTTGCGACGGGGTCCCCCACCGGGGAGCTGTTTTTT	CSVATGSPTGELFF